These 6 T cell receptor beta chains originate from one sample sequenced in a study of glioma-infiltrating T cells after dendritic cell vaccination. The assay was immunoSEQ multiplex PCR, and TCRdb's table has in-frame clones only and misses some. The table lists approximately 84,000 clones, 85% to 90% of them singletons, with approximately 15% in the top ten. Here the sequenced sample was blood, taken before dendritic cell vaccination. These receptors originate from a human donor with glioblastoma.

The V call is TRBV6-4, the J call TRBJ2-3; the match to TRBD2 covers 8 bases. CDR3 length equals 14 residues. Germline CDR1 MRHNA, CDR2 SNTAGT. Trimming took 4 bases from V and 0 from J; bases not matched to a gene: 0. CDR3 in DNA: TGTGCCAGCAGTGCTAGCGGGAGCACAGATACGCAGTATTTT. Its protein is CASSASGSTDTQYF.

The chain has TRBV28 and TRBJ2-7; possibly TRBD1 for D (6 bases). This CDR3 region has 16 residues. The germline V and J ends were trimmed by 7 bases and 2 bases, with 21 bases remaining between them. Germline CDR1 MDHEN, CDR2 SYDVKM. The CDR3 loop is CASTSAGTSGAYEQYF. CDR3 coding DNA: TGTGCCAGCACATCTGCCGGGACCTCAGGGGCCTACGAGCAGTACTTC.

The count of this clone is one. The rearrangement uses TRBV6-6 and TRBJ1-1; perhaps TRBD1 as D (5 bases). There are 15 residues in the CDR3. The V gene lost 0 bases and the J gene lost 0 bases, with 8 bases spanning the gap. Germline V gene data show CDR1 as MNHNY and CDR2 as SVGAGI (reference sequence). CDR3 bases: TGTGCCAGCAGTTACTCGTCAGGGATGAACACTGAAGCTTTCTTT. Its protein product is CASSYSSGMNTEAFF.

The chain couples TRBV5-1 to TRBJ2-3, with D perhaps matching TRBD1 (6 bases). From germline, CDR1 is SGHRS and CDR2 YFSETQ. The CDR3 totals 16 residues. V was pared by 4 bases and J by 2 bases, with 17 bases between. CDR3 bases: TGCGCCAGCAGCCTAGGACAGTTCCTGGACACAGATACGCAGTATTTT. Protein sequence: CASSLGQFLDTDTQYF.

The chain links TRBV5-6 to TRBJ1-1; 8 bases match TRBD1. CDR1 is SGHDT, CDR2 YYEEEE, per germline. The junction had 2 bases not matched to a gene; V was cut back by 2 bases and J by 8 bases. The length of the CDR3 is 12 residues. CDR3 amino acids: CASSLGDREAFF. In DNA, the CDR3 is TGTGCCAGCAGCTTAGGGGACAGGGAAGCTTTCTTT.

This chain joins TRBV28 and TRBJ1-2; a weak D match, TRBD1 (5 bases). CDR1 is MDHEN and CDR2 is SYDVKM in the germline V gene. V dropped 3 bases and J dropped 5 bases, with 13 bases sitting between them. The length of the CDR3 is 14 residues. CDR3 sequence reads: CASSLWTREYGYTF. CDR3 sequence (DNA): TGTGCCAGCAGTTTGTGGACAAGGGAATATGGCTACACCTTC.